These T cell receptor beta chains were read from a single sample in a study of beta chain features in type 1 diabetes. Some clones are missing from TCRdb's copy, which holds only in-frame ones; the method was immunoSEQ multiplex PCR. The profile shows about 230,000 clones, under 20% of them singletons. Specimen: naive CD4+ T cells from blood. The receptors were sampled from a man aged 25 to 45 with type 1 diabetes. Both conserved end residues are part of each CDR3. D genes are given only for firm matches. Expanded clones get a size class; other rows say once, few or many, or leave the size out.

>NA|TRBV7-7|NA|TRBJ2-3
TGTGCTAGCAGCTTAGCGCCGTGGGATACGCAGTATTTT
CASSLAPWDTQYF
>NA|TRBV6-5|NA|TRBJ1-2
TGTGCCAGCAGTTTTGCAGGCGCCTATGGCTACACCTTC
CASSFAGAYGYTF
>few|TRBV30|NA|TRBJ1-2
TGTGCCTGGGAACAGGGACTGGGAGGCTACACCTTC
CAWEQGLGGYTF
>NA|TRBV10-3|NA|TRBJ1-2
TGTGCCATCAGTGAGTCCAGGAGTGGCTACACCTTC
CAISESRSGYTF
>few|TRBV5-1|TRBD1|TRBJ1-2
TGCGCCAGCAGCTCCGCGACAGGGGACTATGGCTACACCTTC
CASSSATGDYGYTF
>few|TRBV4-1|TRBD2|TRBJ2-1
TGCGCCAGCACCCCGACTAGCGTAAGAGTGAATGAGCAGTTCTTC
CASTPTSVRVNEQFF
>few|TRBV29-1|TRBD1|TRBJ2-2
TGCAGCCTTCCAGGGGGAAGAGAGACCGGGGAGCTGTTTTTT
CSLPGGRETGELFF
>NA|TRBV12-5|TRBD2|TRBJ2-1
TGTGCTAGTGGTTTGACACCTAGCGGGAGGGTAGCCTACAATGAGCAGTTCTTC
CASGLTPSGRVAYNEQFF
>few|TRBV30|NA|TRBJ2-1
TGTGCCTGGAGTGTATCAATAGCGTTCGGTTTTGGTGAGCAGTTCTTC
CAWSVSIAFGFGEQFF
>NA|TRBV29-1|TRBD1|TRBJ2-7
TGCAGCGTTGGGGCGGGACAGGTCTACGAGCAGTACTTC
CSVGAGQVYEQYF
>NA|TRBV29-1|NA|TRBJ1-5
TGCAGCGTTGCAGAGAACGAGGCACAGCCCCAGCATTTT
CSVAENEAQPQHF
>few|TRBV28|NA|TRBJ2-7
TGTGCCAGCAGACTGACAGGATCCTACGAGCAGTACTTC
CASRLTGSYEQYF
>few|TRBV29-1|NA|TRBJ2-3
TGCAGCATCTCCTGGAACACAGATACGCAGTATTTT
CSISWNTDTQYF
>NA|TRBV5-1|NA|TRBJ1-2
TGCGCCAGCAGCTCTCAGACGGCTGACTATGGCTACACCTTC
CASSSQTADYGYTF
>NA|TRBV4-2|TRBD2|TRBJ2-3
TGTGCCAGCAGCCAAGATCCAGCGGGAGGGCTTGCGCAGTATTTT
CASSQDPAGGLAQYF
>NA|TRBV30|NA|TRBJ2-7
TGTGCCTGGAGCGCGGACAGAACTTACGAGCAGTACTTC
CAWSADRTYEQYF
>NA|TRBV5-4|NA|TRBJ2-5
TGTGCCAGCAGCTTGGGACCTAGCGCGGAGACCCAGTACTTC
CASSLGPSAETQYF
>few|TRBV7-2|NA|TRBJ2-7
TGTGCCAGCAGCTTAGCGGCCGGGATGGAGTACTTC
CASSLAAGMEYF
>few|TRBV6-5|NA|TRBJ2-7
TGTGCCAGCAAAGCGGGCAGCTACGAGCAGTACTTC
CASKAGSYEQYF
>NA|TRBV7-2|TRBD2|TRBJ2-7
TGTGCCAGCAGCCAGACTAGCGGCTCCTACGAGCAGTACTTC
CASSQTSGSYEQYF
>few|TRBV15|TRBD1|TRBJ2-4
TGTGCCACCACATGGGACAGAAACATTCAGTACTTC
CATTWDRNIQYF
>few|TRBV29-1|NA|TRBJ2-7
TGCAGCGTTGTTAGGAGGACCGATTACGAGCAGTACTTC
CSVVRRTDYEQYF
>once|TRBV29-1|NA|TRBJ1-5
TGCAGCGTTGTTATCGGGGCTTATCAGCCCCAGCATTTT
CSVVIGAYQPQHF
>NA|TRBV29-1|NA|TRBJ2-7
TGCAGCGTCGAAGGCAGGGGTAAGCAGTACTTC
CSVEGRGKQYF
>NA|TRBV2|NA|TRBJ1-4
TGTGCCAGCAGTGAAGCCCGGAGGGGACCTGAAAAACTGTTTTTT
CASSEARRGPEKLFF
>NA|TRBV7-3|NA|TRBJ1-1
TGTGCCAGCAGCTTGGGACGGTCGAACACTGAAGCTTTCTTT
CASSLGRSNTEAFF
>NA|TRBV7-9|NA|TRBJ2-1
TGTGCCAGCAGCCTACCGACAAAGGCGGGCTACAATGAGCAGTTCTTC
CASSLPTKAGYNEQFF
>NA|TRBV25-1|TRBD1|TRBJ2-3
TGTGCCAGCAGGGGGACAGGGGCATCGGATACGCAGTATTTT
CASRGTGASDTQYF
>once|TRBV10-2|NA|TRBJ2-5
TGCGCCAGCGGGGAGACGGAAGAGACCCAGTACTTC
CASGETEETQYF